This T cell receptor (delta chain) was profiled in a study of γδ T cells in repeated Plasmodium falciparum infection. Bulk repertoires came from Vgamma9/Vdelta2+ or Vdelta2-negative gammadelta T cells flow-sorted from PBMC. CDR3 length: 17 amino acids. Germline CDR1 and CDR2: TSWWSYY and QGS. Trimming shortened V by 0 bases and J by 7 bases, and 21 bases separated the two germline ends. A few counts support this clone. TCRdb records a much larger clone's protein for this DNA, with a difference at residue 7 that likely arises from a read error; the protein given is the translation of the DNA. TCRdb made new clone calls on the multiplex PCR reads using CATT. The profile shows about 48,000 delta-chain clones, 1.6% of them singletons.

This clonotype was obtained from a pool of human donors (malaria-infected and uninfected, not separated). V usage is TRDV1 and J usage is TRDJ1; D call uncertain. No J gene is reported in TCRdb; it was inferred here by comparing the DNA with germline. The material sequenced was gamma-delta T cells from blood. The CDR3 coding sequence is TGTGCTCTTGGGGAACTGAGCCTAGAGCACCTCGTTGGTAAACTCATCTTT. Translated, it gives CALGELSLEHLVGKLIF.